The T cell receptor (beta chain) under discussion was sequenced for a study of blood T cell repertoires in COVID-19. In the study overall: There were acute and convalescent COVID-19 samples, and they came from the United States, Italy and Spain. Sources were T cells, B-cell-depleted T cells, or PBMCs; the material itself was cDNA or gDNA.

CDR1 is SGHNT and CDR2 is YYREEE in the germline V gene (reference sequence). The junction had 6 bases not matched to a gene; V was cut back by 4 bases and J by 1 base. CDR3 length equals 15 residues. How the authors handled the data: Amplification from reference gene primers served as the basis for estimated nucleated cell counts. Here immunoSEQ multiplex PCR was the method, and the copy in TCRdb shows in-frame clones only, minus some. V, J and clone size reflect that table, while D and trimming were determined from the DNA. The sample shows tens of thousands of clones, roughly 86% of them seen only once.

This TCR was recovered from a human donor with active COVID-19. The donor label of this sample is uncertain. V is TRBV5-4 and J is TRBJ1-1; TRBD1 matches 8 bases. Sample: peripheral blood. The CDR3 loop reads CASSAYRGANTEAFF. CDR3 DNA: TGTGCCAGCAGCGCCTACAGGGGGGCGAACACTGAAGCTTTCTTT.